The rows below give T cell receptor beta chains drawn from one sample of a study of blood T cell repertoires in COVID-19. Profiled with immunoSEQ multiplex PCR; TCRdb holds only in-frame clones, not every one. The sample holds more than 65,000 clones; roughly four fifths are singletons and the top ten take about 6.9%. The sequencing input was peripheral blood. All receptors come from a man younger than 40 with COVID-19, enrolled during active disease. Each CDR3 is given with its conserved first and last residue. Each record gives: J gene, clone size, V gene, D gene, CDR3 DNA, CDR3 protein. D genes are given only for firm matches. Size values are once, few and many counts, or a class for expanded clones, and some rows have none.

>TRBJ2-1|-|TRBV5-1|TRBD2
TGCGCCAGCAGCTACGGGACTAGCGGGCTTTACAATGAGCAGTTCTTC
CASSYGTSGLYNEQFF
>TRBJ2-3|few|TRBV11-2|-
TGTGCCAGCAGCCACGGACTGACCACAGATACGCAGTATTTT
CASSHGLTTDTQYF
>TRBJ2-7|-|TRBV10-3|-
TGTGCCACTTTGGACAGGAGGGACGAGCAGTACTTC
CATLDRRDEQYF
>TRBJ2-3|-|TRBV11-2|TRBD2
TGTGCCAGCCGGAAGGGACTAGCCACAGATACGCAGTATTTT
CASRKGLATDTQYF
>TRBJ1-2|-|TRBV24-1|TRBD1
TGTGCCACCAGTGATTGGGACAGTTTTGGGGGCTACACCTTC
CATSDWDSFGGYTF
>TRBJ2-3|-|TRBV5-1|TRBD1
TGCGCCAGCAGCCCGGGACAGCTCAGCACAGATACGCAGTATTTT
CASSPGQLSTDTQYF
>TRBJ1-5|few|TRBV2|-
TGTGCCAGCAGTGAGGGCCCTGGGCAGGGAGGTAATCAGCCCCAGCATTTT
CASSEGPGQGGNQPQHF
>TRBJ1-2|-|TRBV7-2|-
TGTGCCAGCAGCAACACAGGGAACTATGGCTACACCTTC
CASSNTGNYGYTF
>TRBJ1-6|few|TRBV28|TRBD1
TGTGCCAGCAGGACCGGACAGGGGCATAATTCACCCCTCCACTTT
CASRTGQGHNSPLHF
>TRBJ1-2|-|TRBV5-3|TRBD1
TGTGCCAGAAGCTTGGCCCTGAAACAGGGGGCCCCTAAATATGGCTACACCTTC
CARSLALKQGAPKYGYTF
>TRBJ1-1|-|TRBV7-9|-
TGTGCCAGCAGCCGAGGCCGTCTTGAAGCTTTCTTT
CASSRGRLEAFF
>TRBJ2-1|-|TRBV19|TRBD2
TGTGCCACCTCTAGGACTAGCGGGAGGGCCTCCTACAATGAGCAGTTCTTC
CATSRTSGRASYNEQFF
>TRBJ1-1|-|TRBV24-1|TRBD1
TGTGCCACCCAAGTCGAAGGACAGGGAAGGGTCGAAGCTTTCTTT
CATQVEGQGRVEAFF
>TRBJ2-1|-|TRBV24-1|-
TGTGCCACCAGTGCTTATTCCTACAATGAGCAGTTCTTC
CATSAYSYNEQFF
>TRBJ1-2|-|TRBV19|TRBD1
TGTGCCAGTACCACAGGGACAGGTCTTGGCTACACCTTC
CASTTGTGLGYTF
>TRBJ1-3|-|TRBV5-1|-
TGCGCCAGCAGCTTGGGTGGCAGCTCTGGAAACACCATATATTTT
CASSLGGSSGNTIYF
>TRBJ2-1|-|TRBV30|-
TGTGCCTGGAGTCAACGGACAATGCAGTTCTTC
CAWSQRTMQFF
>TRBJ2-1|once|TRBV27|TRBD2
TGTGCCAGCAGCTCCGGGACTAGTGTCTACAATGAGCAGTTCTTC
CASSSGTSVYNEQFF
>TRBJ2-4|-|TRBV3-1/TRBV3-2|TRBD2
TGTGCCAGCAGCCAATACGGGACTAGCGGTCCTTTAGCCAAAAACATTCAGTACTTC
CASSQYGTSGPLAKNIQYF
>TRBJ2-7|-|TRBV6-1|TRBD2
TGTGCCAGCAGTGAAGACGAATGGCTAGCGGGTTCCTACGAGCAGTACTTC
CASSEDEWLAGSYEQYF
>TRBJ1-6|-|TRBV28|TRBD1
TGTGCCAGCAGTTTAGGGGATATGGACAGGGGTACACCCCTCCACTTT
CASSLGDMDRGTPLHF
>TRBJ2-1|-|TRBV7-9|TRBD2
TGTGCCAGCAGCTTACTAGCGGGGGCCTACAATGAGCAGTTCTTC
CASSLLAGAYNEQFF
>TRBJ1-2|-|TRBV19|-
TGTGCCAGTAGTATTGGCAGATTTTTACATGGCTACACCTTC
CASSIGRFLHGYTF
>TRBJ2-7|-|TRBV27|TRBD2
TGTGCCAGCTCCAAAGAGGGACTAGCGGGAAGCTCCTACGAGCAGTACTTC
CASSKEGLAGSSYEQYF
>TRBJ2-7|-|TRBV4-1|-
TGCGCCAGCAGCCAAGGTGTGCAGGTAGTCTACGAGCAGTACTTC
CASSQGVQVVYEQYF
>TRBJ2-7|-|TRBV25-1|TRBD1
TGTGCCAGCAGTGGAACCGGGACAGGCGCCTACGAGCAGTACTTC
CASSGTGTGAYEQYF
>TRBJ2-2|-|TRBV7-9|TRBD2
TGTGCCAGCAGCTTTACTAGCGGGAGGAACACCGGGGAGCTGTTTTTT
CASSFTSGRNTGELFF
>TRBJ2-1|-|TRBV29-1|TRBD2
TGCAGCGTTGAAGAAAGGCAGCGGGAGGGAAATGAGCAGTTCTTC
CSVEERQREGNEQFF
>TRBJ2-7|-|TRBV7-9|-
TGTGCCAGCAGCTTAGCGGGCAGGGCCTACGAGCAGTACTTC
CASSLAGRAYEQYF
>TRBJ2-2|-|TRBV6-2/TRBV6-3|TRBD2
TGTGCCAGCAGTTACTCCCTTTCGGCGGGAGTGGACACCGGGGAGCTGTTTTTT
CASSYSLSAGVDTGELFF
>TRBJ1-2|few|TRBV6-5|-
TGTGCCAGCAGTCCCGGAGGGCGCGCCTATGGCTACACCTTC
CASSPGGRAYGYTF
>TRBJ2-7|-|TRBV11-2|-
TGTGCCAGCAGCCCCGAGGCGGGTTCCGAGCAGTACTTC
CASSPEAGSEQYF
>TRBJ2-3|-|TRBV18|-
TGTGCCAGCTCGCGGGACTCAGCCCTATCGACAGATACGCAGTATTTT
CASSRDSALSTDTQYF
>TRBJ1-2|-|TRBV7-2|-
TGTGCCAGCAGCTTAGACGTGTTTTCAGCTAACTATGGCTACACCTTC
CASSLDVFSANYGYTF
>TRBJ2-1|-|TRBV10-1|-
TGCGCCAGCAGTCTACCGGGAGATACTGAGCAGTTCTTC
CASSLPGDTEQFF
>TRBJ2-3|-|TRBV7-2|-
TGTGCCAGCAGCTTCTCGGGAACACCGGATACGCAGTATTTT
CASSFSGTPDTQYF
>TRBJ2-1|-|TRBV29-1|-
TGCAGCGTTGAATACGGGGGAGGACCATACAATGAGCAGTTCTTC
CSVEYGGGPYNEQFF
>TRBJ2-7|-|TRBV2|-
TGTGCCAGCGGGGACACCCCCTACGAGCAGTACTTC
CASGDTPYEQYF
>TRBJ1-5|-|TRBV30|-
TGTGCCTGGACTAGGCCTGGGGGCTACCAGCCCCAGCATTTT
CAWTRPGGYQPQHF
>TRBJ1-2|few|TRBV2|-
TGTGCCAGCAGGGAGGTAGGAACGGATGGCTACACCTTC
CASREVGTDGYTF
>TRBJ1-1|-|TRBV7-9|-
TGTGCCAGCAGCTCCATTCGGACCGCTGGGGGGGAGACTGAAGCTTTCTTT
CASSSIRTAGGETEAFF
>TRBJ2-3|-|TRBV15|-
TGTGCCACCAGCAGAGAAGCCTACACAGATACGCAGTATTTT
CATSREAYTDTQYF
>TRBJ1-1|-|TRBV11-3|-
TGTGCCAGCAGCTCTCAGGGGATGACTGAAGCTTTCTTT
CASSSQGMTEAFF
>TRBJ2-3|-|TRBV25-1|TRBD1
TGTGCCAGCAGTGCCGTTGACAGGGGGCTTCTCACAGATACGCAGTATTTT
CASSAVDRGLLTDTQYF
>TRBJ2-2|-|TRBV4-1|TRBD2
TGCGCCAGCGCACCGCGGGAGCAGGGCGGGGAGCTGTTTTTT
CASAPREQGGELFF
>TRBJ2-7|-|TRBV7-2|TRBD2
TGTGCCAGCAGCTTAGCGGGAGGGCTCGGGTCCTACGAGCAGTACTTC
CASSLAGGLGSYEQYF